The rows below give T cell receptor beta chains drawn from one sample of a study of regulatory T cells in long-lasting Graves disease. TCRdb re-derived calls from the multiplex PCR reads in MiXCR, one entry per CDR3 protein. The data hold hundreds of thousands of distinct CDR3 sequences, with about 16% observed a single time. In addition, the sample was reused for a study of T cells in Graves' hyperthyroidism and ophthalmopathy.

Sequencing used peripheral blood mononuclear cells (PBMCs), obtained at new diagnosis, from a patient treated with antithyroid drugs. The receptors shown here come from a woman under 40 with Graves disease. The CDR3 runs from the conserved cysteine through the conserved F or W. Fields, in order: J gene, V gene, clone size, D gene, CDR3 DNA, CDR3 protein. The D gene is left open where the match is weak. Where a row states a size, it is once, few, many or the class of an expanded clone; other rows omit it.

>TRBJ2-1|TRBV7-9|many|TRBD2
TGTGCCAGCAGCTACGGGACTAGAGACAATGAGCAGTTCTTC
CASSYGTRDNEQFF
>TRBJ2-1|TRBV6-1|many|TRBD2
TGTGCCAGCAGCCCTCCGGGACTAGGGTCTAATGGGGAGCAGTTCTTC
CASSPPGLGSNGEQFF
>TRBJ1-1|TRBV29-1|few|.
TGCAGCGTTGAAGAGAAGCCCCGGCCTGGCATGAACACTGAAGCTTTCTTT
CSVEEKPRPGMNTEAFF
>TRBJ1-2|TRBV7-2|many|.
TGTGCCAGCAGCTCCGCGGTCGGGAGCTACACCTTC
CASSSAVGSYTF
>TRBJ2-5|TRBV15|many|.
TGTGCCACCAGCAGAGATCAGCAGCGCCAAGAGACCCAGTACTTC
CATSRDQQRQETQYF
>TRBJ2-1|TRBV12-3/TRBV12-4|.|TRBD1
TGTGCCAGCAGACAGGGGGCTGATGATGAGCAGTTCTTC
CASRQGADDEQFF
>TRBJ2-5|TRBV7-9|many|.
TGTGCCAGCACCCCAGGTGGAGGGAAAGAGACCCAGTACTTC
CASTPGGGKETQYF
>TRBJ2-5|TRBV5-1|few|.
TGCGCCAGCAGCTTGGAGTGGGCAGTCGCAAGTATTCCCCAGTACTTC
CASSLEWAVASIPQYF
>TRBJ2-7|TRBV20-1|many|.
TGCAGTGCTAGACAGAGTTCGGGGATCCCCTACGAGCAGTACTTC
CSARQSSGIPYEQYF
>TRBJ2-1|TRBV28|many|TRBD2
TGTGCCAGCAGTTTCAGTGCGGGAGGCTCCTACAATGAGCAGTTCTTC
CASSFSAGGSYNEQFF
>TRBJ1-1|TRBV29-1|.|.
TGCAGCTCCCTCAAGCGATTTCGGTCGAGGGGGGGGCGGGTGAACACTGAAGCTTTCTTT
CSSLKRFRSRGGRVNTEAFF
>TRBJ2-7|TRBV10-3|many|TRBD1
TGTGCCATCCGGGACAGGGGGCTCGACGAGCAGTACTTC
CAIRDRGLDEQYF
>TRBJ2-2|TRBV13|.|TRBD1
TGTGCCAGCAGCTTAGAGGGACAGTACACCGGGGAGCTGTTTTTT
CASSLEGQYTGELFF
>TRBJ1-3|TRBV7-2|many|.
TGTGCCAGCAGCCTTACCACAGTCTCTGGAAACACCATATATTTT
CASSLTTVSGNTIYF
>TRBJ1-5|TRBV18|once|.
TGTGCCAGCTCACCAGGGACCTATAGCAATCAGCCCCAGCATTTT
CASSPGTYSNQPQHF
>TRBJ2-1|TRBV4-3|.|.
TGCGCCAGCAGCCCGCGGGTAAGGGATGAGCAGTTCTTC
CASSPRVRDEQFF
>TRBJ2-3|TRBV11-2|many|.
TGTGCCAGCAGCTGGGGCCCGAGGGATACGCAGTATTTT
CASSWGPRDTQYF
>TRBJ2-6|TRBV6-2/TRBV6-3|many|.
TGTGCCAGCAGCTTCTCTGGGGCCAACGTCCTGACTTTC
CASSFSGANVLTF
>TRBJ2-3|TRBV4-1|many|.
TGCGCCAGCAGCCAGCAAGAAGGGATCCAAAGTACGCAGTATTTT
CASSQQEGIQSTQYF
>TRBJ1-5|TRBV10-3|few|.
TGTGCCATCAGTGAGGACCGGACAGACCCTAGGCCCCAGCATTTT
CAISEDRTDPRPQHF
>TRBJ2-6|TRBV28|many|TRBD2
TGTGCCAGCAGTTTAACTAGCGGGAGTTACTCTGGGGCCAACGTCCTGACTTTC
CASSLTSGSYSGANVLTF
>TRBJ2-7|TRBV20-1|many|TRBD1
TGCAGTGCTCCAGCCGGGACAGGGGTGTTGTACGAGCAGTACTTC
CSAPAGTGVLYEQYF
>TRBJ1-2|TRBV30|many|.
TGTGCCTGGAGTGTACGGGCCTCCGACTATGGCTACACCTTC
CAWSVRASDYGYTF
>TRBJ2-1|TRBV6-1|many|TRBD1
TGTGCCACCCAGGGACAGGGGTACAATGAGCAGTTCTTC
CATQGQGYNEQFF
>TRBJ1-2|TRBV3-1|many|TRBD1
TGTGCCAGCAGCCACGGGACAGGGGACTATGGCTACACCTTC
CASSHGTGDYGYTF
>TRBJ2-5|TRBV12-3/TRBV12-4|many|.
TGTGCCAGCAGCTCCTTTGAGGGCCGAGAGACCCAGTACTTC
CASSSFEGRETQYF
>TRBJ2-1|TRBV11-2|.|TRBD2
TGTGCCAGCAGCCCCTCTAGCGGCCCGAATGATCAGCTCTTC
CASSPSSGPNDQLF
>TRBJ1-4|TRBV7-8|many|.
TGTGCCAGCAACGACGGGAGGGACCGGGGAGAAAAACTGTTTTTT
CASNDGRDRGEKLFF
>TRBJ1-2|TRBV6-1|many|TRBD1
TGTGCCAGCAGTGAAGCCCTCGGACAGGGGGGACATTACACCTTC
CASSEALGQGGHYTF
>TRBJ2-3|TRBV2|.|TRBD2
TGTGCCAGCAGGGACCCAGCGGGAGGGACAGATACGCAGTATTTT
CASRDPAGGTDTQYF
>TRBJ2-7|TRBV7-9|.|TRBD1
TGTGCCAGCAGCTTGGAACACAGGGGATCCTACGAGCAGTACTTC
CASSLEHRGSYEQYF
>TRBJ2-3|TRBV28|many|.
TGTGCCAGCAGTTTTTATCGTACGCAGTATTTT
CASSFYRTQYF
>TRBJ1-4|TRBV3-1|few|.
TGTGCCAGCAGCCAAGAAATTATCGGGGTCGGTGAAAAACTGTTTTTT
CASSQEIIGVGEKLFF
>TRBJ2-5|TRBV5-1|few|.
TGCGCCAGCAGCTTCTCGAACCAAGAGACCCAGTACTTC
CASSFSNQETQYF
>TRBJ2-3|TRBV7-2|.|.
TGTGCCAGCAGCCAGACAGAGGGACCCCCTTTGGGGGAGCAGTATTTT
CASSQTEGPPLGEQYF
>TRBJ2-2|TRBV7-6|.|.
TGTGCCAGCAGCTCTCTAGCTAAGAACACCGGGGAGCTGTTTTTT
CASSSLAKNTGELFF
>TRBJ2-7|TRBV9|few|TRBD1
TGTGCCAGCAGCGTTGGACAGGGGGCGTCCTACGAGCAGTACTTC
CASSVGQGASYEQYF
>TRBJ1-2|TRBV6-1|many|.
TGTGCCAGCGCGACTGGGCCAGTCCCTAGACCCCATGGCTACACCTTC
CASATGPVPRPHGYTF
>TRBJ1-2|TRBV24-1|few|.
TGTGCCACCAGAGATCCCAGTGGCTACACCTTC
CATRDPSGYTF
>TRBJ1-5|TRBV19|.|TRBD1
TGTGCCAGTAGGGAACAGGGGGCAGGCCAGCCCCAGCATTTT
CASREQGAGQPQHF
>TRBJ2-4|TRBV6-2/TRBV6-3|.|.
TGTGCCAGCAGTTTCCCTCCAGGGACAAAAAACATTCAGTACTTC
CASSFPPGTKNIQYF
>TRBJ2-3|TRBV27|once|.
TGTGCCAGCAGTGAATATATTCGCGGGAATACAGATACGCAGTATTTT
CASSEYIRGNTDTQYF
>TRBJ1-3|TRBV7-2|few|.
TGTGCCAGCAGCTTAGCGGTGATGGGAAACACCATATATTTT
CASSLAVMGNTIYF
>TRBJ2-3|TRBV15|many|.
TGTGCCACCAGCGACGGGGATAACACAGATACGCAGTATTTT
CATSDGDNTDTQYF
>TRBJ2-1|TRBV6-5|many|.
TGTGCCAGCAGTTACGATAGGACCTCCTACAATGAGCAGTTCTTC
CASSYDRTSYNEQFF
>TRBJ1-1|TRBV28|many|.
TGTGCCAGCAGTTTATGGGCCCCAGCCTGGAACACTGAAGCTTTCTTT
CASSLWAPAWNTEAFF
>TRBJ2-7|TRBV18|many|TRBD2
TGTGCCAGCTCACGGACTAGCGGGAGTTTAGGGAACGAGCAGTACTTC
CASSRTSGSLGNEQYF
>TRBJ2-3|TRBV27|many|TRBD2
TGTGCCAGCAGTTTAATGGCGGGAGGGGTCACAGATACGCAGTATTTT
CASSLMAGGVTDTQYF
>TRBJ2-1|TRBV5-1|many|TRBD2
TGCGCCAGCAGGGTTAGCGGGAGCCAACTCTACAATGAGCAGTTCTTC
CASRVSGSQLYNEQFF
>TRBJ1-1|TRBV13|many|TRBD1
TGTGCCAGCAAACTCGAGGGACAGCTTATGAACACTGAAGCTTTCTTT
CASKLEGQLMNTEAFF
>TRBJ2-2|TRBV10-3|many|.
TGTGCCATCAGTGGAGGGAACAGGGAAAACTCCGGGGAGCTGTTTTTT
CAISGGNRENSGELFF
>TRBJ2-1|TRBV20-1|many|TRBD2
TGCAGTGCTAGAGGGCTAGCGGGAGACACTAATGAGCAGTTCTTC
CSARGLAGDTNEQFF
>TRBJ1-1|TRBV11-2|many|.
TGTGCCAGCAGCTTAGAGGCCTATTCTGAAGCTTTCTTT
CASSLEAYSEAFF
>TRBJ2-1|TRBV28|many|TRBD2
TGTGCCAGCAGTCATGGGGCGGGAGGGCCGTTGGATGAGCAGTTCTTC
CASSHGAGGPLDEQFF
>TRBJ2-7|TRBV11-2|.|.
TGCGCCAGCAGCCAACAGGTGGGGATATACGAGCAGTACTTC
CASSQQVGIYEQYF
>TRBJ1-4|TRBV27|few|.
TGTGCCAGCAGTTCCTTTCTCGGGGAAAAACTGTTTTTT
CASSSFLGEKLFF
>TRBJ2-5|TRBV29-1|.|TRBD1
TGCAGCGTCCAACCCGGGACAGGGGTGGGAGAGACCCAGTACTTC
CSVQPGTGVGETQYF